These 22 T cell receptor beta chains share one sample of origin, sequenced in a study of T cell changes during pregnancy in multiple sclerosis. The repertoire was sequenced with immunoSEQ multiplex PCR; TCRdb's copy has only in-frame clones and lacks some. The sample lists approximately 41,000 clones; approximately 90% were seen once. Sequencing input: PBMCs (not recorded whether the cells were cultured). These receptors came from a female donor with multiple sclerosis, enrolled in a pregnancy study.

This rearrangement joins TRBV19 to TRBJ1-5; D unresolved. The germline V gene encodes CDR1 LNHDA and CDR2 SQIVND (reference sequence). V gave up 4 bases and J gave up 5 bases, with 24 bases separating them. The CDR3 covers 18 residues. This chain's CDR3 is CASSTILETGSNYQPQHF. Written as DNA, the CDR3 is TGTGCCAGTAGTACCATTCTAGAGACGGGATCAAATTATCAGCCCCAGCATTTT.

J is TRBJ2-5 and V is TRBV9, with D tentatively TRBD2 (6 bases). The CDR3 has 17 residues. V was cut by 3 bases and J by 5 bases, with 23 bases left in between. Germline CDR1 SGDLS, CDR2 YYNGEE. This chain's CDR3 is CASSAFMGVEGWETQYF. The CDR3 nucleotides are TGTGCCAGCAGCGCGTTTATGGGCGTGGAGGGCTGGGAGACCCAGTACTTC. Supplemented by reference TRBV9 and TRBJ2-5, the full variable domain reads DSGVTQTPKHLITATGQRVTLRCSPRSGDLSVYWYQQSLDQGLQFLIQYYNGEERAKGNILERFSAQQFPDLHSELNLSSLELGDSALYFCASSAFMGVEGWETQYFGPGTRLLVL.

The genes are TRBV6-4 and TRBJ1-1; maybe TRBD1 (5 bases). The CDR3 runs 13 residues. Germline CDR1 reads MRHNA; CDR2 reads SNTAGT. Trimming took off 6 bases at V and 1 base at J, with 9 bases between the two ends. The CDR3, as DNA: TGTGCCAGCAGCGGGACGTCGAACACTGAAGCTTTCTTT. Amino acid sequence: CASSGTSNTEAFF.

The chain couples TRBV18 to TRBJ2-7, with 7 bases fitting TRBD1. Germline CDR1 KGHSH, CDR2 LQKENI. CDR3 length: 14 residues. After removal of 4 bases from V and 3 bases from J, the junction contained 6 bases not matched to a gene. The CDR3 nucleotides are TGTGCCAGCTCACTCATCCGGGACAGCTACGAGCAGTACTTC. This gives the protein CASSLIRDSYEQYF.

To note about this clone: The junction departs from the called germline gene at one end, perhaps through a read error. The rearrangement joins TRBV7-7 to TRBJ2-5, with 11 bases matching TRBD2. Germline CDR1 SSHAT, CDR2 FNYEAQ (reference sequence). CDR3 size: 14 residues. This CDR3 reads CASSETSGVETQYF. Here the CDR3 DNA reads TGTGCTAGCAGCGAGACTAGCGGGGTGGAGACCCAGTACTTC.

This sequence joins TRBV19 and TRBJ2-7; TRBD2 might be the D (5 bases). Germline V gene sequence: CDR1 LNHDA, CDR2 SQIVND (reference sequence). V was shortened by 5 bases and J by 5 bases, with 22 bases between the two germline ends. The CDR3 spans 16 residues. This CDR3 is CASSHRLVAWSNEQYF. CDR3 nucleotide sequence: TGTGCCAGTAGTCACCGTTTGGTAGCGTGGTCCAACGAGCAGTACTTC.

The V and J genes are TRBV7-2 and TRBJ1-2; 10 positions agree with TRBD1. Losses at the gene ends were 1 base for V and 4 bases for J; bases not matched to a gene: 3. This CDR3 has 15 amino acids. CDR1 and CDR2 (germline): SGHTA, FQGNSA. The CDR3 here is CASSLVGTGVYGYTF. CDR3 coding DNA: TGTGCCAGCAGCTTAGTAGGGACAGGGGTCTATGGCTACACCTTC.

This chain uses TRBV11-2 with TRBJ2-1, with D possibly being TRBD2 (6 bases). V lost 5 bases to trimming and J lost 1 base, with 18 bases between them. Germline V gene lookup returns CDR1 SGHAT and CDR2 FQNNGV. The CDR3 spans 17 residues. CDR3: CASSPSPAAGSYNEQFF. The DNA of the CDR3 is TGTGCCAGCAGCCCCTCGCCGGCAGCGGGTTCCTACAATGAGCAGTTCTTC.

The chain joins TRBV18 to TRBJ2-1, with 12 bases identical to TRBD2. Germline-derived CDR1 and CDR2 are KGHSH and LQKENI. The junction had 9 bases not matched to a gene; V was cut back by 0 bases and J by 9 bases. The CDR3 has 17 residues. The CDR3 DNA reads as TGTGCCAGCTCACCACCAGCCCTAGCGGGAGGGGGGGCTGAGCAGTTCTTC. Translated: CASSPPALAGGGAEQFF.

J is TRBJ2-7 and V is TRBV11-3; no definite D call. The V end lost 0 bases, the J end lost 2 bases, and 2 bases lay between the germline ends. The germline CDR1 and CDR2 sequences are SGHNT and YENEEA. This CDR3 is 12 amino acids long. The CDR3 nucleotides are TGTGCCAGCAGCTTAGATCCCTACGAGCAGTACTTC. The encoded protein is CASSLDPYEQYF.

This chain uses TRBV4-1 with TRBJ2-7; D unresolved. The ends were cut back, 1 base at V and 3 bases at J, with 10 bases in the middle. CDR3 length: 14 amino acids. Germline V lookup: CDR1 MGHRA, CDR2 YSYEKL. The CDR3 protein is CASSQGMVLYEQYF. The CDR3 DNA reads as TGCGCCAGCAGCCAAGGGATGGTACTCTACGAGCAGTACTTC.

This clone was detected only once. The rearrangement joins TRBV28 to TRBJ1-2; 9 positions agree with TRBD1. The CDR3 totals 13 residues. CDR1 and CDR2 from the germline V gene are MDHEN and SYDVKM. The J segment lost 7 bases and the V segment lost 4 bases, leaving 4 bases of the junction unmatched. DNA of the CDR3: TGTGCCAGCAGTTCACAGGGGGCTTCTGGCTACACCTTC. Protein sequence: CASSSQGASGYTF.

The chain joins TRBV28 to TRBJ2-3; 13 bases line up with TRBD2. The trim removed 11 bases at V and 5 bases at J, leaving 13 bases unmatched. Germline assignment: CDR1 MDHEN and CDR2 SYDVKM. CDR3 size: 16 residues. CDR3 in amino acids: CAANPGLAGKKDTQYF. As DNA, the CDR3 is TGTGCCGCAAATCCGGGACTAGCGGGAAAAAAAGATACGCAGTATTTT.

The chain is built from TRBV5-1 and TRBJ2-3, with TRBD1 as a possible D gene (6 bases). CDR3 size: 15 residues. V dropped 0 bases and J dropped 1 base, with 9 bases sitting between them. Germline CDR1 and CDR2: SGHRS and YFSETQ. Written as DNA, the CDR3 is TGCGCCAGCAGCTTGGACCGGACAGGCACAGATACGCAGTATTTT. Translation: CASSLDRTGTDTQYF.

V and J are TRBV5-1 and TRBJ1-1; unclear D gene. The CDR3 spans 15 residues. V lost 2 bases to trimming and J lost 0 bases, with 11 bases between them. In germline, CDR1 is SGHRS, CDR2 YFSETQ. CDR3 sequence: CASSFLGVMNTEAFF. The DNA for the CDR3 is TGCGCCAGCAGCTTTCTTGGGGTTATGAACACTGAAGCTTTCTTT.

The chain combines TRBV10-1 with TRBJ1-5; a weak D match, TRBD1 (5 bases). There are 17 residues in the CDR3. V lost 4 bases and J lost 0, with 16 bases in between. Germline CDR1 reads WNHNN; CDR2 reads SYGVQD (reference sequence). The CDR3 loop reads CASSGGTEDNSNQPQHF. The CDR3 nucleotides are TGCGCCAGCAGTGGGGGCACCGAGGACAATAGCAATCAGCCCCAGCATTTT.

The rearrangement uses TRBV5-4 and TRBJ1-2; TRBD1 matches at 7 bases. Trimming took 0 bases from V and 5 from J; bases not matched to a gene: 4. CDR1 is SGHNT, CDR2 YYREEE, per germline (reference sequence). The CDR3 covers 14 residues. The CDR3: CASSLEEGAYGYTF. In DNA form, the CDR3 reads TGTGCCAGCAGCTTGGAGGAGGGGGCTTATGGCTACACCTTC.

This clone was picked up one time. The gene calls are TRBV11-2 and TRBJ2-5, with 7 bases lining up with TRBD2. The CDR3 extends over 15 amino acids. Trimming cost V 2 bases and J 5 bases; bases outside gene matches: 8. The germline gives CDR1 SGHAT, CDR2 FQNNGV. DNA of the CDR3: TGTGCCAGCAGCTTACGGGGAGGGCCCATGGAGACCCAGTACTTC. It specifies CASSLRGGPMETQYF. Based on the CDR3 plus reference TRBV11-2 and TRBJ2-5, the full variable domain is EAGVAQSPRYKIIEKRQSVAFWCNPISGHATLYWYQQILGQGPKLLIQFQNNGVVDDSQLPKDRFSAERLKGVDSTLKIQPAKLEDSAVYLCASSLRGGPMETQYFGPGTRLLVL.

This clone came up once. This chain connects TRBV2 to TRBJ1-3; the match to TRBD1 covers 10 bases. With V trimmed by 6 bases and J by 0 bases, 5 bases remained unmatched. This CDR3 is built from 16 residues. CDR1 is SNHLY, CDR2 FYNNEI, per germline. The CDR3 loop is CASSLDRGASGNTIYF. As DNA, the CDR3 is TGTGCCAGCAGCCTGGACAGGGGGGCCTCTGGAAACACCATATATTTT.

The V gene is TRBV27, the J gene TRBJ2-7, with D tentatively TRBD1 (6 bases). The V and J ends lost 6 bases and 4 bases respectively, with 16 bases between them. The CDR3 extends over 14 amino acids. Germline CDR1 reads MNHEY; CDR2 reads SMNVEV (reference sequence). CDR3 in amino acids: CASRALAGEYEQYF. The DNA for the CDR3 is TGTGCCAGCAGGGCCTTGGCAGGGGAATACGAGCAGTACTTC.

The rearrangement uses TRBV5-1 and TRBJ2-6, with D tentatively TRBD1 (6 bases). Trimming left V 5 bases short and J 0 bases short, with 9 bases between. The CDR3 has 15 amino acids. Germline CDR1 reads SGHRS; CDR2 reads YFSETQ. CDR3 sequence: CASRRGSSGANVLTF. CDR3 DNA sequence: TGCGCCAGCAGAAGGGGGAGCTCTGGGGCCAACGTCCTGACTTTC. The variable domain in full, completed from reference TRBV5-1 and TRBJ2-6, reads KAGVTQTPRYLIKTRGQQVTLSCSPISGHRSVSWYQQTPGQGLQFLFEYFSETQRNKGNFPGRFSGRQFSNSRSEMNVSTLELGDSALYLCASRRGSSGANVLTFGAGSRLTVL.

This chain connects TRBV4-2 to TRBJ2-1; 9 nucleotides line up with TRBD2. Germline values: CDR1 LGHNA, CDR2 YNFKEQ. The ends lost 4 bases at V and 4 bases at J; junction bases unmatched: 2. The CDR3 sequence is 14 residues long. DNA for the CDR3: TGTGCCAGCAGCCCTAGCGGGGAATACAATGAGCAGTTCTTC. This sequence encodes CASSPSGEYNEQFF.